This TCR beta chain is drawn from a study of cytomegalovirus exposure and HLA in healthy donors. Across the whole study: The study's early data release held roughly 91 million unique TCRs from HLA-typed donors.

Remarks on this clone: Its antigen is as yet unknown.

This CDR3 is built from 16 residues. Per the germline V gene, CDR1 is KGHSY and CDR2 is FQNENV. The germline V and J ends were trimmed by 0 bases and 2 bases, with 13 bases remaining between them. Study outcomes and limitations: Several of the most significant clusters were apparently associated with common viral pathogens in a later analysis. The authors later found HLA-associated TCR beta chains more clonally expanded than equally common others. Earlier findings revealed that most TCR beta V segments proved productive either about 87% or about 30% of the time.

Primers included in the PCR were 60 Vbeta and 13 Jbeta primers. Profiled with immunoSEQ multiplex PCR; TCRdb holds only in-frame clones, not every one. In the table there are roughly 120,000 clones, over 65% of which are singletons. The receptor's source is a man aged 25 to 40 in good health and CMV-seropositive. The genes are TRBV16 and TRBJ2-5, with a possible D match to TRBD1 (6 bases). The sample consisted of PBMCs. The CDR3 DNA reads TGTGCCAGCAGCCAATCGGTAAGGGACATTCAAGAGACCCAGTACTTC. This codes for CASSQSVRDIQETQYF.